The clone carrying this T cell receptor beta chain was observed a single time. Assay: immunoSEQ multiplex PCR; the TCRdb copy retains only in-frame clones and omits some. The sample gives about 170,000 clones, about 90% of which show up once; over 7% is in the top ten. This specimen belongs to a study of blood T cell repertoires in COVID-19. Across the whole study: The study drew acute and convalescent COVID-19 samples from the United States, Italy and Spain. PBMCs, B-cell-depleted T cells, or T cells provided the cDNA or gDNA that made up the material.

The sequenced sample consisted of PBMCs or T cells enriched from blood (not recorded which). The origin of this receptor is a woman aged 45 to 65 who had recovered from COVID-19.

The CDR3 region has the DNA TGTGCCAGCAGCGTAGCTGTGGTAGACTCCTACAATGAGCAGTTCTTC. It translates to CASSVAVVDSYNEQFF. The chain joins TRBV9 to TRBJ2-1; D is unresolved. The germline CDR1 and CDR2 sequences are SGDLS and YYNGEE. V lost 0 bases, J lost 0 bases, and 10 bases lay in between. The CDR3 sequence is 16 residues long.